This T cell receptor beta chain was found in a study of OX40 agonist ivuxolimab in advanced cancers. Study context: Patients treated during dose escalation were battling hepatocellular carcinoma, melanoma, renal cell or head and neck cancer.

This CDR3 has 13 amino acids. V lost 4 bases and J 7 bases, leaving 13 bases between the germline ends. The germline gives CDR1 MNHEY, CDR2 SVGAGI. Here immunoSEQ multiplex PCR was the method, and the copy in TCRdb shows in-frame clones only, minus some. The profile shows 35,000 to 45,000 clones, 91% of them singletons. This receptor was identified in an adult with an advanced solid tumor such as melanoma, head and neck, liver or kidney cancer. V and J are TRBV6-5 and TRBJ1-2; D is perhaps TRBD1 (5 bases). The specimen was CD4+ or CD8+ T cells sorted from blood, collected in a trial of the OX40 agonist ivuxolimab. This CDR3 is CASSSRGAFGYTF. In DNA form, the CDR3 reads TGTGCCAGCAGTTCACGTGGGGCCTTTGGCTACACCTTC.